This T cell receptor beta chain was found in a study of T cells in Graves' hyperthyroidism and ophthalmopathy. The table lists this clonotype with a few counts. From RNA transcripts, TCR beta CDR3 regions were amplified. The primer set for the first-round RT-PCR of the TCR CDR3 was HTBI. In TCRdb, the multiplex PCR reads were re-called with MiXCR into one record per CDR3 protein. The table shows 500,000 or so distinct CDR3 sequences, with roughly a sixth occurring only once. Germline values: CDR1 MDHEN, CDR2 SYDVKM. This CDR3 comprises 17 residues. Losses at the gene ends were 5 bases for V and 0 bases for J; bases not matched to a gene: 9.

Sequences were obtained from blood. This sequence was found in a woman between 18 and 30 years old with Graves' ophthalmopathy. The J gene is TRBJ2-3, the V gene TRBV28, with 9 nucleotides matching TRBD1. This CDR3 reads CASSRDRVIPSTDTQYF. In DNA, the CDR3 is TGTGCCAGCAGTCGGGACAGGGTGATCCCAAGCACAGATACGCAGTATTTT.